A selection of T cell receptor beta chains follows, all from one sample in a study of T cells after yellow fever vaccination. Via MiXCR, TCRdb re-called the 5' RACE reads, giving one row per CDR3 protein. The sample lists 150,000 to 200,000 distinct CDR3 sequences, 6% to 7.5% seen once, with 2.5% to 3% in the top ten. The sequences come from CD4+ T cells sorted from PBMCs, collected about 5 days after the first yellow fever vaccination. These receptor sequences come from a man in his late teens or twenties who received the YFV17D yellow fever vaccine. The CDR3 runs from the conserved cysteine through the conserved F or W. D genes are given only for firm matches. Size is stated for part of the rows, as once, few or many counts, or as a class when the clone is expanded.

d_gene	j_gene	v_gene	abundance	CDR3aa	CDR3nt
TRBD1	TRBJ2-2	TRBV5-1	few	CASSLSLPPGGTNTGELFF	TGCGCCAGCAGCTTGTCTCTTCCCCCAGGGGGTACTAACACCGGGGAGCTGTTTTTT
TRBD1	TRBJ1-1	TRBV20-1	few	CSAPRPGGVVSEAFF	TGCAGTGCTCCAAGACCAGGGGGGGTGGTGTCTGAAGCTTTCTTT
TRBD2	TRBJ2-6	TRBV6-2/TRBV6-3	-	CASSYNARGARTSGANVLTF	TGTGCCAGCAGTTACAACGCGCGGGGGGCCCGCACGTCGGGGGCCAACGTCCTGACTTTC
-	TRBJ2-5	TRBV2	many	CASKLRVAGETQYF	TGTGCCAGCAAACTCAGGGTAGCAGGAGAGACCCAGTACTTC
-	TRBJ1-3	TRBV19	few	CASTGRVKGSSGNTIYF	TGTGCCAGTACTGGCAGGGTAAAAGGGAGCTCTGGAAACACCATATATTTT
TRBD1	TRBJ1-6	TRBV10-2	-	CASGDRGFQNSPLHF	TGCGCCAGCGGGGACAGGGGATTTCAGAATTCACCCCTCCACTTT
TRBD1	TRBJ1-1	TRBV18	-	CASSLSQGGTKAFF	TGTGCCAGCTCACTTTCACAGGGGGGTACTAAAGCTTTCTTT
TRBD1	TRBJ2-5	TRBV18	many	CASSLTGDETQYF	TGTGCCAGCTCACTGACAGGGGATGAGACCCAGTACTTC
-	TRBJ1-5	TRBV5-8	-	CASSRDTDYNQPQHF	TGTGCCAGCAGCCGGGACACAGATTACAATCAGCCCCAGCATTTT
-	TRBJ1-5	TRBV19	many	CASSPRGAQPQHF	TGTGCCAGTAGTCCTAGGGGGGCACAGCCCCAGCATTTT
-	TRBJ1-3	TRBV5-1	-	CASSLGQGNTIYF	TGCGCCAGCAGCTTGGGACAGGGAAACACCATATATTTT
TRBD2	TRBJ2-2	TRBV5-4	-	CASSLGGRGNTGELFF	TGTGCCAGCAGCTTGGGGGGGAGGGGAAACACCGGGGAGCTGTTTTTT
-	TRBJ2-3	TRBV6-1	-	CASMERAFTDTQYF	TGTGCCAGCATGGAGCGGGCTTTCACAGATACGCAGTATTTT
-	TRBJ2-1	TRBV20-1	many	CSAPHRGQFNEQFF	TGCAGTGCTCCCCACCGTGGACAGTTCAATGAGCAGTTCTTC
-	TRBJ2-1	TRBV5-3	-	CAMGPRTHFNEQFF	TGTGCCATGGGCCCCAGGACACACTTCAATGAGCAGTTCTTC
-	TRBJ2-1	TRBV9	many	CASSPRMGYNEQFF	TGTGCCAGCAGCCCCCGAATGGGCTACAATGAGCAGTTCTTC
-	TRBJ2-3	TRBV7-9	-	CASSQGLPPHTDTQYF	TGTGCCAGCAGCCAGGGACTCCCCCCCCACACAGATACGCAGTATTTT
TRBD1	TRBJ1-2	TRBV7-2	many	CASSLQGDTPYGYTF	TGTGCCAGCAGCTTGCAGGGGGACACACCTTATGGCTACACCTTC
-	TRBJ2-3	TRBV11-3	-	CASSPGGFADTQYF	TGTGCCAGCAGCCCCGGGGGTTTTGCAGATACGCAGTATTTT
TRBD2	TRBJ2-3	TRBV18	many	CASSPLSGVSDTQYF	TGTGCCAGCTCACCCTTGAGCGGGGTGTCAGATACGCAGTATTTT
-	TRBJ2-1	TRBV7-3	many	CASSLMMSGAGNEQFF	TGTGCCAGCAGCTTAATGATGTCGGGGGCCGGGAATGAGCAGTTCTTC
-	TRBJ2-1	TRBV18	few	CASSAGLQGPYNEQFF	TGTGCCAGCTCAGCGGGACTCCAAGGACCCTACAATGAGCAGTTCTTC
TRBD1	TRBJ2-5	TRBV20-1	many	CSASDRQETQYF	TGCAGTGCTTCGGACAGGCAAGAGACCCAGTACTTC
TRBD1	TRBJ2-3	TRBV6-5	many	CASRSDRGRTDTQYF	TGTGCCAGCAGATCGGACAGGGGTAGGACAGATACGCAGTATTTT
TRBD2	TRBJ2-1	TRBV28	few	CASSSADSGGLSYNEQFF	TGTGCCAGCAGTTCAGCGGATAGCGGGGGTCTCTCCTACAATGAGCAGTTCTTC
-	TRBJ1-1	TRBV5-1	few	CASSILMGRGGNTEAFF	TGCGCCAGCAGCATTTTGATGGGGCGAGGTGGGAACACTGAAGCTTTCTTT
TRBD1	TRBJ2-1	TRBV20-1	few	CSATPDRPQEQFF	TGCAGTGCCACCCCGGACAGGCCCCAAGAGCAGTTCTTC
-	TRBJ2-6	TRBV4-1	few	CASSQGWGASSGANVLTF	TGCGCCAGCAGCCAGGGGTGGGGGGCCAGCTCTGGGGCCAACGTCCTGACTTTC
-	TRBJ1-1	TRBV19	few	CASSIARGEMDTEAFF	TGTGCCAGTAGTATCGCAAGGGGAGAAATGGACACTGAAGCTTTCTTT
-	TRBJ2-5	TRBV9	many	CASSPIEETQYF	TGTGCCAGCAGCCCCATCGAAGAGACCCAGTACTTC
TRBD2	TRBJ2-3	TRBV12-3/TRBV12-4	many	CASSPQLAGTDTQYF	TGTGCCAGCAGTCCCCAACTAGCGGGAACAGATACGCAGTATTTT
-	TRBJ1-5	TRBV7-9	many	CASSLGTASGNQPQHF	TGTGCCAGCAGCTTAGGGACGGCCTCGGGGAATCAGCCCCAGCATTTT
TRBD2	TRBJ2-1	TRBV15	many	CATSPSGVGEQFF	TGTGCCACCAGCCCTAGCGGTGTTGGTGAGCAGTTCTTC
TRBD1	TRBJ1-5	TRBV28	few	CASSPTGRNQPQHF	TGTGCCAGCAGTCCGACAGGGCGCAATCAGCCCCAGCATTTT
-	TRBJ1-5	TRBV6-1	-	CASSADRNNQPQHF	TGTGCCAGCAGCGCAGACCGTAACAATCAGCCCCAGCATTTT
-	TRBJ1-6	TRBV20-1	many	CSATGGSGSPLHF	TGCAGTGCAACGGGGGGGAGTGGATCACCCCTCCACTTT
TRBD2	TRBJ2-3	TRBV20-1	many	CSARRGLAGGEDTQYF	TGCAGTGCTAGGAGGGGACTAGCGGGGGGCGAAGATACGCAGTATTTT
TRBD1	TRBJ2-3	TRBV2	many	CASSELGVGQGGDTQYF	TGTGCCAGCAGTGAACTCGGAGTAGGACAGGGGGGAGATACGCAGTATTTT
-	TRBJ2-7	TRBV20-1	many	CSARDGLPTYEQYF	TGCAGTGCTAGAGATGGACTACCTACCTACGAGCAGTACTTC
TRBD2	TRBJ2-3	TRBV12-3/TRBV12-4	few	CASSRTSGVSDTQYF	TGTGCCAGCAGCCGGACTAGCGGGGTGTCAGATACGCAGTATTTT
TRBD1	TRBJ1-3	TRBV7-9	few	CASSLSGGGNTIYF	TGTGCCAGCAGCTTATCAGGGGGCGGAAACACCATATATTTT
-	TRBJ2-3	TRBV5-1	many	CASSPRRATDTQYF	TGCGCCAGCAGCCCACGACGGGCGACAGATACGCAGTATTTT